This T cell receptor (beta chain) was recorded in a study of cytomegalovirus exposure and HLA in healthy donors. Comment on this clone: Its specificity is not known.

The length of the CDR3 is 13 residues. Germline assignment: CDR1 SGHRS and CDR2 YFSETQ. The V end lost 4 bases, the J end lost 3 bases, and 11 bases lay between the germline ends. Regarding the study as a whole: HLA allele associations emerged for about 16,000 TCR beta sequences in a later analysis, at 0.05 false discovery rate. For most TCR beta V segments, an earlier analysis put the productive rate at about 90% or about 30% of the time. TCR beta chain V- and J-gene trimming was linked, in a later analysis, to a missense variant in DCLRE1C.

The PCR was carried out with 60 Vbeta primers and 13 Jbeta primers. Study processing details: Later, some 75 million unique TCR beta chains were counted in an analysis, and roughly 11 million of them were shared. Profiling relied on immunoSEQ multiplex PCR, and the TCRdb table lists in-frame clones only, not all of them. D and trimming come from the DNA, and the V and J calls and clone size come from that table. The profile shows 100,000 to 150,000 clones, 73% of them singletons. The chain joins TRBV5-1 to TRBJ2-7; a possible D gene is TRBD2 (5 bases). Sequencing was done on a sample of PBMCs. This receptor was taken from a man aged 55-75 years in good health and CMV-seropositive. CDR3 region: CASSTTGFYEQYF. For the CDR3, the DNA is TGCGCCAGCAGCACGACGGGGTTCTACGAGCAGTACTTC.